The entry that follows covers one T cell receptor beta chain sequence. Its target antigen remains unknown. Base-call qualities are not available, and no considerably larger clone is one nucleotide away. Donors were healthy HIV-negative adults with no recently reported acute infections or vaccinations. All donors were Caucasian adults living in Nashville, Tennessee, USA. CD4+ T cells were enriched by magnetic negative selection; naive cells were then positively selected on CD45RA, and the negative fraction formed the memory subset. Blood was collected by leukapheresis, and PBMCs were isolated by Ficoll-Histopaque density gradient centrifugation and then cryopreserved in liquid nitrogen vapor phase. Purity and quantity of every magnetically sorted T cell population were checked by analytical flow cytometry. Each sorted fraction had its genomic DNA isolated and then quantified by UV absorbance on a Nanodrop 2000c.

The data derive from a study of shared clonotypes between healthy human individuals (TCRdb year 2020). Regarding the study in general: The cohort comprised a couple of women and three men aged 18 to 49 years. To estimate repertoire size and how much clonotype sharing occurs between individuals, the study deeply sequenced the blood TCR repertoires of five healthy adults. Each donor's leukapheresis produced roughly between roughly 0.85 and 9 billion PBMCs. For each donor, CD4 naive and CD4 memory were each run on three plates, CD8 naive on two plates, and CD8 memory on one plate. To increase sequencing depth and limit assay-specific biases, different laboratories used diverse techniques to prepare libraries and sequence TCR repertoires. Study-wide conclusions, independent of this receptor: Naive subsets generally had larger estimated clonotype richness than memory subsets. Pairwise subsampling led to the expectation that sequencing depth would affect the degree of clonotype sharing among donors. When a few donors were compared, the shared fraction of clonotypes was around 4.6% for naive CD4, 3% to 4% for naive CD8, 2.3% for memory CD4, and less than 0.5% for memory CD8. Incomplete sequencing was indicated by rarefaction of sorted-subset datasets, despite the large sequencing depth. The genetic and exposure-history diversity represented was limited by the small number of donors. Higher generation probabilities were observed for clonotypes shared by all four sorted-subset donors than for non-shared clonotypes. Sampling was restricted to blood, and TCR repertoires in tissue are likely to differ from TCR repertoires in blood.

Using the deep immunoSEQ assay, TCR CDR3 regions were amplified from genomic DNA by multiplex PCR. Extracted genomic DNA from each cell subset was distributed evenly across all wells of several immunoSEQ 96-well plates, and each plate was treated as a replicate. For sorted subsets, each replicate PCR was loaded with 200 to 250 ng genomic DNA, equivalent to approximately 27,000 T cell genomes. Purified libraries were measured with a Qubit 3.0 fluorometer, size-checked on a Bioanalyzer 2100, and measured again with the KAPA Library Quantification kit. Every immunoSEQ 96-well plate was sequenced on a dedicated single-read 150-cycle Illumina NextSeq 550 flow cell. From the authors' description of their analysis: Because only junctional sequences without quality scores were contained in the immunoSEQ output, filtering matching that applied to full-length reads could not be performed. To assign V/J genes and CDR3, sequences were annotated using PyIR, a Python wrapper for IgBLAST v1.9, with IMGT germline references. Reads were removed for weak V/J assignments (E-value above 1e-6), missing CDR3, stop codons, out-of-frame junctions, or ambiguous translated residues. V3J clonotypes were defined by identical inferred V gene, J gene, and CDR3 amino acid sequence. Percentage overlap between repertoires was calculated by dividing the number of shared unique clonotypes by the size of the smaller repertoire. Richness of each repertoire was evaluated using RTK rarefaction, the Chao1 estimator, and Recon v2.1 estimates of unobserved clonotypes. Generation probabilities for all TCRbeta clonotypes obtained by the gDNA method from a handful of donors were computed using OLGA. In its TCRdb copy, this immuneACCESS table keeps in-frame sequences only and misses some clones. Where compared with another copy, unresolved V genes explain less than half of these, and the others have no known cause. V, J and clone size are those of that table, while D and trimming were read from the DNA. The sample includes 2 million to 3 million clones, with 93% observed a single time. The ten largest clones add up to 0.35% to 0.45% of the sample.

The sequence was obtained from a man between 18 and 29 years old in good health. Some clones in this sample may be carry-over from other donors' samples. The sample consisted of naive CD4+ T cells from PBMCs. The sample's cell subset or site label is to be understood as: CD45RA+ positively selected.

The CDR3 sequence is CASSQGLPQHF. The nucleotide sequence reads as follows: TGTGCCAGCAGTCAGGGCCTGCCCCAGCATTTT. The rearranged segments are TRBV6-6 and TRBJ1-5, and possibly TRBD1, on 5 matching bases. The CDR3 has 11 amino acids, counting the end cysteine and phenylalanine. Just CDR3 DNA is preserved here, 33 bases in frame from base 1. The V and J ends are trimmed by 5 bases and 9 bases, leaving 8 bases between them. The germline V gene (reference sequence) supplies CDR1 MNHNY and CDR2 SVGAGI.